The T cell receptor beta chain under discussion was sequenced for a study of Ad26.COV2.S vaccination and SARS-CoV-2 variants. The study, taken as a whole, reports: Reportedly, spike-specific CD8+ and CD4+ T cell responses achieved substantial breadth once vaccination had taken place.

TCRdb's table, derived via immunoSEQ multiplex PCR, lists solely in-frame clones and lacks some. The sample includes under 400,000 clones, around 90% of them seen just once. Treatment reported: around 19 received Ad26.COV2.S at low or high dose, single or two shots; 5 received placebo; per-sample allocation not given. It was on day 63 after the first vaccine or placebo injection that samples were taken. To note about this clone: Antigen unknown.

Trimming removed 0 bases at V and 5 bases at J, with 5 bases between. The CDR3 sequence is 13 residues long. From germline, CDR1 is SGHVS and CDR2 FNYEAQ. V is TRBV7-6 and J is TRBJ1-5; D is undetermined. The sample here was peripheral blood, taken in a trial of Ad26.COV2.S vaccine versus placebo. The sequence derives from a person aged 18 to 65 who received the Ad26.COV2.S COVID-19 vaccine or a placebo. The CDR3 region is CASSLAVDQPQHF. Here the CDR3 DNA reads TGTGCCAGCAGCTTAGCGGTCGATCAGCCCCAGCATTTT.